This is a list of T cell receptor beta chains from one sample in a study of blood T cell repertoires in COVID-19. Sequenced by immunoSEQ multiplex PCR; TCRdb stores in-frame clones only, minus some. The sample yields almost 250,000 clones, approximately 86% seen once. Input material: peripheral blood. Receptors originate from a woman aged 60-70 years who had recovered from COVID-19. The CDR3 runs from the conserved cysteine through the conserved F or W. A D gene is named only where the DNA matches it firmly. Size is omitted from some rows. Given values are once, few, many or a class for expanded clones.

CDR3aa	CDR3nt	v_gene	j_gene	d_gene	abundance
CATPSTHRERGNTIYF	TGTGCCACCCCCAGCACACACAGGGAACGAGGAAACACCATATATTTT	TRBV24-1	TRBJ1-3	NA	NA
CASSPGGGADTQYF	TGTGCCAGCAGCCCCGGGGGTGGGGCAGATACGCAGTATTTT	TRBV5-4	TRBJ2-3	NA	NA
CATSGIRQGSSYNSPLHF	TGTGCCACCAGCGGCATTCGACAGGGAAGCTCCTATAATTCACCCCTCCACTTT	TRBV15	TRBJ1-6	TRBD1	NA
CASSHLQGEGEKLFF	TGCGCCAGCAGCCACTTACAGGGGGAGGGTGAAAAACTGTTTTTT	TRBV4-3	TRBJ1-4	TRBD1	NA
CASSQVREGEQFF	TGTGCCAGCAGCCAAGTTCGGGAGGGTGAGCAGTTCTTC	TRBV14	TRBJ2-1	TRBD2	NA
CASRHRGLWETQYF	TGCGCCAGCAGACACAGGGGATTGTGGGAGACCCAGTACTTC	TRBV10-2	TRBJ2-5	TRBD1	NA
CASSQGARSQFF	TGTGCCAGCAGCCAGGGGGCGCGGAGTCAGTTCTTC	TRBV7-9	TRBJ2-1	TRBD1	NA
CASSLAGGRETQYF	TGTGCCAGCAGCCTAGCGGGGGGGAGGGAGACCCAGTACTTC	TRBV6-2/TRBV6-3	TRBJ2-5	TRBD2	NA
CASSLQGRDEQFF	TGTGCCAGTAGCCTACAGGGGCGGGATGAGCAGTTCTTC	TRBV19	TRBJ2-1	TRBD1	NA
CASSFTGQGGYYEQYF	TGTGCCAGCAGCTTTACTGGACAGGGCGGTTACTACGAGCAGTACTTC	TRBV7-6	TRBJ2-7	TRBD1	NA
CASSVGTVTNYGYTF	TGTGCCAGCAGCGTAGGGACAGTGACTAACTATGGCTACACCTTC	TRBV9	TRBJ1-2	NA	NA
CATLVRVRHEQYF	TGTGCCACGTTAGTCCGGGTTAGGCACGAGCAGTACTTC	TRBV5-4	TRBJ2-7	NA	NA
CASSVGVRGMEKLFF	TGTGCCAGCAGCGTAGGCGTCAGGGGCATGGAAAAACTGTTTTTT	TRBV9	TRBJ1-4	NA	NA
CASSYSGLAGEDTQYF	TGTGCCAGCAGTTATTCGGGACTAGCGGGAGAAGATACGCAGTATTTT	TRBV6-5	TRBJ2-3	TRBD2	NA
CASSIGARDNYGYTF	TGTGCCAGTAGTATCGGCGCCCGGGATAACTATGGCTACACCTTC	TRBV19	TRBJ1-2	NA	NA
CASRTGDAAKNIQYF	TGTGCCAGCAGGACAGGGGATGCGGCCAAAAACATTCAGTACTTC	TRBV6-6	TRBJ2-4	TRBD1	once
CASRPSGAGNTIYF	TGTGCCAGCAGACCGTCCGGGGCTGGAAACACCATATATTTT	TRBV7-2	TRBJ1-3	NA	once
CASSRTGGWNEQFF	TGTGCCAGCAGTAGGACAGGGGGCTGGAATGAGCAGTTCTTC	TRBV14	TRBJ2-1	TRBD1	NA
CASSYWTANTGELFF	TGTGCCAGCAGTTACTGGACAGCGAACACCGGGGAGCTGTTTTTT	TRBV6-5	TRBJ2-2	NA	NA
CASSQDSVPGANVLTF	TGTGCCAGCAGCCAAGATTCCGTCCCTGGGGCCAACGTCCTGACTTTC	TRBV3-1/TRBV3-2	TRBJ2-6	NA	NA
CASSLALDRIYNEQFF	TGCGCCAGCAGCTTGGCCCTGGACAGAATTTACAATGAGCAGTTCTTC	TRBV5-1	TRBJ2-1	NA	NA
CASSLDRASGELFF	TGCGCCAGCAGCTTGGACAGGGCCAGCGGGGAGCTGTTTTTT	TRBV5-1	TRBJ2-2	NA	NA
CSLSTGTKYSNQPQHF	TGCAGCCTATCTACCGGGACAAAATATAGCAATCAGCCCCAGCATTTT	TRBV29-1	TRBJ1-5	NA	NA
CASSPQGRGASTDTQYF	TGTGCCAGCTCACCACAGGGACGGGGGGCTAGCACAGATACGCAGTATTTT	TRBV18	TRBJ2-3	NA	NA